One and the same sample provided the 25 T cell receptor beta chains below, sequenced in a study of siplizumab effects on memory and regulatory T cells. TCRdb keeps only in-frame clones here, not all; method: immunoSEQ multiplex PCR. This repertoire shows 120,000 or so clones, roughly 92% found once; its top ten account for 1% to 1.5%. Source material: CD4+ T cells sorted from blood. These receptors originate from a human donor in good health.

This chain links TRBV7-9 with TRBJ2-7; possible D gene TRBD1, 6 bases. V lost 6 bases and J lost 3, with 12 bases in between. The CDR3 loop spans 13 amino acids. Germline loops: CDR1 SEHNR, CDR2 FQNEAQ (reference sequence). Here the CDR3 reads CASSKLQGYEQYF. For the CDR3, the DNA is TGTGCCAGCAGTAAACTACAGGGCTACGAGCAGTACTTC.

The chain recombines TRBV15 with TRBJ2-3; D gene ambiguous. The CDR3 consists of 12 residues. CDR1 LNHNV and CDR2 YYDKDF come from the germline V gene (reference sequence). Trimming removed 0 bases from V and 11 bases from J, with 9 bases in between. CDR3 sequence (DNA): TGTGCCACCAGCAGAGATCCCTGGGGGCAGTATTTT. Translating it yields CATSRDPWGQYF.

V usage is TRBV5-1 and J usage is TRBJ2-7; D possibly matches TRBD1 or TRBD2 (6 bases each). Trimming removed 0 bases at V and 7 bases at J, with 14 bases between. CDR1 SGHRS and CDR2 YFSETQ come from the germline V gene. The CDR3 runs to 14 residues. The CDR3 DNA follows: TGCGCCAGCAGCTTGGGTGCAGGGGCGGGGGAGCAGTACTTC. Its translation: CASSLGAGAGEQYF.

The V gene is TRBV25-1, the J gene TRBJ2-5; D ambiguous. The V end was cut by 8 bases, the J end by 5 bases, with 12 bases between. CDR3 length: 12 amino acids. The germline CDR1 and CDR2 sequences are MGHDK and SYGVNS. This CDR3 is CASVAAGETQYF. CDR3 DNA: TGTGCCAGCGTTGCGGCCGGGGAGACCCAGTACTTC.

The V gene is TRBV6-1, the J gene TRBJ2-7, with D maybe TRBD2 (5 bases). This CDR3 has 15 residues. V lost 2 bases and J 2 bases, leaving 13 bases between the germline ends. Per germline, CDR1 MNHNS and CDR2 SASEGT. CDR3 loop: CASSENRRQPYEQYF. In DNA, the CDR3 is TGTGCCAGCAGTGAAAATAGGAGGCAACCCTACGAGCAGTACTTC.

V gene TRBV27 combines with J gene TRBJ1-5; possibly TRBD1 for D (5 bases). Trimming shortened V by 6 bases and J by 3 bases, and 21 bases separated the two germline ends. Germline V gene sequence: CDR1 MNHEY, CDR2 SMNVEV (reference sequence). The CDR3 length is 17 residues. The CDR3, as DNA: TGTGCCAGCAGATGGGGGGGGAAACAGGACTCCAATCAGCCCCAGCATTTT. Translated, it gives CASRWGGKQDSNQPQHF.

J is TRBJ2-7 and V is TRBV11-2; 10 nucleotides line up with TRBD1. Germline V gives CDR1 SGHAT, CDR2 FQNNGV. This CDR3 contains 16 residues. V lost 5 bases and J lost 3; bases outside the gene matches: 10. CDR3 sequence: CASSLRPGTGDYEQYF. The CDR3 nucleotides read TGTGCCAGCAGCCTCCGACCGGGGACAGGGGACTACGAGCAGTACTTC.

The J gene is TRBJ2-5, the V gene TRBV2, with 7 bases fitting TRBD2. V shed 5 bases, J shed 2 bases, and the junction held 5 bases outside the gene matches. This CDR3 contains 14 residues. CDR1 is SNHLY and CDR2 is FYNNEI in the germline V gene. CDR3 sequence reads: CASSWGGMQETQYF. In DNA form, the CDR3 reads TGTGCCAGCAGTTGGGGGGGGATGCAAGAGACCCAGTACTTC.

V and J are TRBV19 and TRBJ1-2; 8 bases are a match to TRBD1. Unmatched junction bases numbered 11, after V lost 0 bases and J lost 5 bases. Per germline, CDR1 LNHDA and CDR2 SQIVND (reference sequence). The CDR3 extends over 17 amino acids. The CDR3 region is CASSIDGLDRVLYGYTF. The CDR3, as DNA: TGTGCCAGTAGTATAGACGGCTTGGACAGGGTCCTATATGGCTACACCTTC.

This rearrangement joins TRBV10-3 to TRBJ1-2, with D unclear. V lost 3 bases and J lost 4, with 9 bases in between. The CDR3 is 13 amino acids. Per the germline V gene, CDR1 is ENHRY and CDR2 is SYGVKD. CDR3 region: CAISDGRLYGYTF. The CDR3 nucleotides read TGTGCCATCAGTGACGGGAGACTCTATGGCTACACCTTC.

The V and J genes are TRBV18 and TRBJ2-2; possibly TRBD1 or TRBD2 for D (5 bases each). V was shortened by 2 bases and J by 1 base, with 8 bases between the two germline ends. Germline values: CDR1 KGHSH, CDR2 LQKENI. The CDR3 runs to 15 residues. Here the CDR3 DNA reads TGTGCCAGCTCACCAGGGACGGGGAACACCGGGGAGCTGTTTTTT. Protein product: CASSPGTGNTGELFF.

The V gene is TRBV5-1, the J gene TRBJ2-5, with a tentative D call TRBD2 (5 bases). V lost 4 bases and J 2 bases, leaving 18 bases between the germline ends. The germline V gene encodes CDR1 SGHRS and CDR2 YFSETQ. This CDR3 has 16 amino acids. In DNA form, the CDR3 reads TGCGCCAGCAGCCCCGAGCCCCGGGGAACACAAGAGACCCAGTACTTC. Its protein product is CASSPEPRGTQETQYF.

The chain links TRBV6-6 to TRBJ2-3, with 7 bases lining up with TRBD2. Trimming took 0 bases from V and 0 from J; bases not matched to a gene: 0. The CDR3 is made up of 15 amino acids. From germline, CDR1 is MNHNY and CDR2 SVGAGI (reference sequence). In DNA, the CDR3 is TGTGCCAGCAGTTACTCGGGAGGGAGCACAGATACGCAGTATTTT. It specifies CASSYSGGSTDTQYF.

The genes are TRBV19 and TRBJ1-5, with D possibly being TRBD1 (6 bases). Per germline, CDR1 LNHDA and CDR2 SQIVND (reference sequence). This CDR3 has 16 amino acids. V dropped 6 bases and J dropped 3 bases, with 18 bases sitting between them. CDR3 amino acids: CASRRVGRGANQPQHF. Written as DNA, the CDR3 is TGTGCCAGTAGAAGAGTAGGCAGGGGCGCCAATCAGCCCCAGCATTTT.

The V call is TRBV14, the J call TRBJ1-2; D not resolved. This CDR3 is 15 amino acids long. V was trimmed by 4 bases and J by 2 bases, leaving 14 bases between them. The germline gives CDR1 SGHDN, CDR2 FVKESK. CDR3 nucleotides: TGTGCCAGCAGCCCCGTGAAGGGCTGGAACTATGGCTACACCTTC. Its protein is CASSPVKGWNYGYTF.

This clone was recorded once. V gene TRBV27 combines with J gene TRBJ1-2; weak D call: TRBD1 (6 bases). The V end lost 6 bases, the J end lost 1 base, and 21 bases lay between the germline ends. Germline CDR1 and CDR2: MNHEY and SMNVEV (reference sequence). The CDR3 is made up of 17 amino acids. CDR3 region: CASRSPMGGAVNYGYTF. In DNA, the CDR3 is TGTGCCAGCAGATCACCGATGGGGGGGGCTGTTAACTATGGCTACACCTTC.

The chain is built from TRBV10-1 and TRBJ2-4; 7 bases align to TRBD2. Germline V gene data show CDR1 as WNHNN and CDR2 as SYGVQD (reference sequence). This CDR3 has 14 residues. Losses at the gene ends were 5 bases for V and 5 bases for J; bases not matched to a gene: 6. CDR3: CASSPSGTENIQYF. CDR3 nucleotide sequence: TGCGCCAGCAGTCCAAGCGGGACGGAAAACATTCAGTACTTC.

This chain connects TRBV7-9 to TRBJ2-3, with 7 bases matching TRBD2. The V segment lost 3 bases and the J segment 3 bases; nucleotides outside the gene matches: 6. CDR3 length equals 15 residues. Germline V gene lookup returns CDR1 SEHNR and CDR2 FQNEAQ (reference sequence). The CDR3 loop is CASSLLGGPTDTQYF. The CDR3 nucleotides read TGTGCCAGCAGCTTGTTGGGAGGGCCTACAGATACGCAGTATTTT.

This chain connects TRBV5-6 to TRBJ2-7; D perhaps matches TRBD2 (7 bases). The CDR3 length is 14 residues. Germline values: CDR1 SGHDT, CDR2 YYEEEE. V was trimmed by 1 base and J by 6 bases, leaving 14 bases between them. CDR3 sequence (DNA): TGTGCCAGCAGCTTGCTCAACAGGGAGGGCGAGCAGTACTTC. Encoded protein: CASSLLNREGEQYF.

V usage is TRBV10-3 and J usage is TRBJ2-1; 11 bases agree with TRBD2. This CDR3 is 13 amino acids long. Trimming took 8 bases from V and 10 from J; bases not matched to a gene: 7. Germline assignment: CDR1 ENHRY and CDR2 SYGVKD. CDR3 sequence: CAIGSSGRLEQFF. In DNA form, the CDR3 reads TGTGCCATCGGTTCTAGCGGGAGGCTAGAGCAGTTCTTC.

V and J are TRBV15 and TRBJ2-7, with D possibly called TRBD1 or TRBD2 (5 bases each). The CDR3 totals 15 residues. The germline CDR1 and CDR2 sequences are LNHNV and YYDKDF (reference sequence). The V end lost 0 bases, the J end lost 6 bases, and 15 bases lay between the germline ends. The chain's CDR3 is CATSRDTGFGAEQYF. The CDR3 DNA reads TGTGCCACCAGCAGAGATACGGGATTTGGGGCCGAGCAGTACTTC.

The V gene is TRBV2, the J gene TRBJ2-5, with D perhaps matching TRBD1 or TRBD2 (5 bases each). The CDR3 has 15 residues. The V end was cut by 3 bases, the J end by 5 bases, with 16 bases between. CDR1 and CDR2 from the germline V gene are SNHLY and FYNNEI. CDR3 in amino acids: CASSEGWGRAETQYF. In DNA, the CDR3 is TGTGCCAGCAGTGAGGGTTGGGGGAGAGCGGAGACCCAGTACTTC.

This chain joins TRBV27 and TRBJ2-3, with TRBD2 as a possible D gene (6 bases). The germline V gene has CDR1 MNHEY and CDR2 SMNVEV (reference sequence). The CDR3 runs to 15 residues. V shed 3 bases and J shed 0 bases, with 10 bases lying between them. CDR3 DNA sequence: TGTGCCAGCAGTTTTCGGGACTTAAGCACAGATACGCAGTATTTT. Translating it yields CASSFRDLSTDTQYF.

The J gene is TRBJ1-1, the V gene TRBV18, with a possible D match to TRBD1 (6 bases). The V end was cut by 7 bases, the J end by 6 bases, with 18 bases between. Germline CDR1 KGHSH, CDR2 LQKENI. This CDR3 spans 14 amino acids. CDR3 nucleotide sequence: TGTGCCAGCTTTTTAGGGGGTAGTTCATCTGAAGCTTTCTTT. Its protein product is CASFLGGSSSEAFF.

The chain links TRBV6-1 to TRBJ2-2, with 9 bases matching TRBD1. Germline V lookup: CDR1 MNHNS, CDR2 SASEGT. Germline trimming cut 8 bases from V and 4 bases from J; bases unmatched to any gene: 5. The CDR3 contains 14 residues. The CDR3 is CASGRTGVTGELFF. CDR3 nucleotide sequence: TGTGCCAGCGGAAGGACAGGGGTCACCGGGGAGCTGTTTTTT.